The entry below describes one TCR beta chain. Its target is unknown. The data stem from a study of cytomegalovirus exposure and HLA in healthy donors. Study-level results: In a later analysis, an Asian-associated ancestry cluster reportedly showed fewer N-insertions than the roughly 650-donor mean. In vitro data verified a few CMV-associated chains as specific for CMV antigens.

The PCR ran on 60 Vbeta and 13 Jbeta primers. Sequenced by immunoSEQ multiplex PCR; TCRdb stores in-frame clones only, minus some. The table has over 150,000 clones, 75% to 85% seen once. The CDR3 is made up of 16 amino acids. After removal of 5 bases from V and 8 bases from J, the junction contained 13 bases not matched to a gene. The germline CDR1 and CDR2 sequences are SGHTA and FQGNSA. This clonotype originated in a woman in her twenties or thirties in good health and CMV-seronegative. The sequenced sample consisted of PBMCs. The V and J genes are TRBV7-2 and TRBJ1-4, with 8 bases fitting TRBD1. CDR3 protein: CASSLGLRQGQEKLFF. The CDR3 DNA is TGTGCCAGCAGCCTCGGCCTTCGACAGGGGCAGGAAAAACTGTTTTTT.